This TCR beta chain was sequenced in a study of blood T cell repertoires in COVID-19. Study in general: Samples representing acute and convalescent COVID-19 were sourced from the United States, Italy and Spain. PBMCs, B-cell-depleted T cells, or T cells were the source of the cDNA or gDNA that made up the material.

CDR1 KGHDR and CDR2 SFDVKD come from the germline V gene. This CDR3 is built from 18 residues. With V trimmed by 2 bases and J by 3 bases, 13 bases remained unmatched. Per the original methods: Estimates of nucleated cell counts were drawn from the amplification of reference gene primers. Sequencing used immunoSEQ multiplex PCR; TCRdb keeps in-frame clones, though not all of them. The V and J calls and clone size come from that table; D and trimming were worked out from the DNA. Of about 270,000 clones in the sample, approximately 89% are singletons; the top ten hold about 10%. This receptor was obtained from a man aged 40-49 years with active or convalescent COVID-19. The rearrangement uses TRBV24-1 and TRBJ2-5, with 8 bases identical to TRBD1. The sequencing input was peripheral blood. CDR3 coding DNA: TGTGCCACCAGTGATTCCCGACTCCAGGGGGCCAACGAAGAGACCCAGTACTTC. It is translated as CATSDSRLQGANEETQYF.